These 32 T cell receptor beta chains were all obtained from the same sample, sequenced in a study of shared clonotypes between healthy human individuals. Sequencing was performed with immunoSEQ multiplex PCR; in TCRdb, only in-frame clones are kept and a portion is missing. The data hold about 700,000 clones, with 74% observed a single time. Sequencing was done on a sample of memory CD4+ T cells sorted from blood. Documented subset: CD45RA-negative fraction. These receptor sequences come from a woman in her twenties or thirties in good health.

This clone was counted only a few times. The genes are TRBV5-1 and TRBJ1-4; 8 nucleotides line up with TRBD1. The CDR3 is 14 residues long. The V gene's germline CDR1 is SGHRS and CDR2 YFSETQ. V shed 4 bases, J shed 3 bases, and the junction held 2 bases outside the gene matches. This chain's CDR3 is CASSQGAANEKLFF. CDR3 nucleotides: TGCGCCAGCAGCCAGGGGGCAGCTAATGAAAAACTGTTTTTT.

This clone appeared a single time. The rearrangement uses TRBV2 and TRBJ2-1, with 8 bases fitting TRBD1. The V gene end was trimmed by 4 bases and the J gene end by 10 bases; junction bases not matched to a gene: 6. The CDR3 runs 13 residues. The germline CDR1 and CDR2 sequences are SNHLY and FYNNEI. The CDR3 region is CASSGTGGGEQFF. DNA of the CDR3: TGTGCCAGCAGTGGAACAGGGGGTGGGGAGCAGTTCTTC.

The V and J genes are TRBV27 and TRBJ2-5; D perhaps matches TRBD1 (5 bases). Trimming stripped 5 bases from V and 5 bases from J, with 18 bases between. In germline, CDR1 is MNHEY, CDR2 SMNVEV (reference sequence). The CDR3 is 15 residues long. The CDR3 region has the DNA TGTGCCAGCAGTCCCTCTTGGGGCCTTCGGGAGACCCAGTACTTC. Its translation is CASSPSWGLRETQYF.

The V call is TRBV5-4, the J call TRBJ1-4; no firm D call. CDR1 and CDR2 from the germline V gene are SGHNT and YYREEE (reference sequence). V lost 0 bases to trimming and J lost 7 bases, with 10 bases between them. The length of the CDR3 is 14 residues. CDR3 sequence (DNA): TGTGCCAGCAGCTTGGCTGGGGTGGGTGAAAAACTGTTTTTT. It translates to CASSLAGVGEKLFF.

The chain combines TRBV5-1 with TRBJ1-1; TRBD1 matches 7 bases. J was trimmed by 4 bases and V by 5 bases; bases with no gene match: 8. The CDR3 totals 14 residues. Germline V gene sequence: CDR1 SGHRS, CDR2 YFSETQ. CDR3 sequence reads: CASRGQGGGTEAFF. In nucleotides, the CDR3 is TGCGCCAGCAGGGGTCAGGGGGGCGGCACTGAAGCTTTCTTT. The full variable domain, in which reference TRBV5-1 and TRBJ1-1 provide the parts outside the CDR3, is KAGVTQTPRYLIKTRGQQVTLSCSPISGHRSVSWYQQTPGQGLQFLFEYFSETQRNKGNFPGRFSGRQFSNSRSEMNVSTLELGDSALYLCASRGQGGGTEAFFGQGTRLTVV.

This chain joins TRBV9 and TRBJ1-4, with 9 bases matching TRBD1. CDR1 is SGDLS and CDR2 is YYNGEE in the germline V gene. The CDR3 has 16 amino acids. Trimming at V came to 4 bases and at J to 3 bases, leaving 7 bases not matched to a gene. CDR3 amino acids: CASSKTGGTSNEKLFF. The CDR3 coding sequence is TGTGCCAGCAGCAAGACAGGGGGGACCTCTAATGAAAAACTGTTTTTT.

This clone was observed a few times. Other DNA sequences in this specimen translate into the identical CDR3. The V and J genes are TRBV28 and TRBJ2-7; D is unclear. Germline V gene sequence: CDR1 MDHEN, CDR2 SYDVKM. The CDR3 covers 12 residues. V lost 1 base and J lost 3, with 4 bases in between. CDR3 DNA: TGTGCCAGCAGTTTATCGGACTACGAGCAGTACTTC. Translation gives CASSLSDYEQYF.

The J gene is TRBJ2-1, the V gene TRBV28; TRBD1 or TRBD2 may be the D gene (5 bases each). V gave up 6 bases and J gave up 5 bases, with 23 bases separating them. CDR1 MDHEN and CDR2 SYDVKM come from the germline V gene. The CDR3 extends over 17 amino acids. CDR3 sequence: CASRDWSGGIKDNEQFF. DNA of the CDR3: TGTGCCAGCAGGGACTGGAGTGGGGGAATTAAGGACAATGAGCAGTTCTTC.

The chain uses TRBV28 and TRBJ1-5; 8 bases match TRBD1. The CDR3 length is 18 residues. CDR1 MDHEN and CDR2 SYDVKM come from the germline V gene. With 6 bases clipped from V and 2 bases from J, the junction kept 15 bases outside the gene matches. In nucleotides, the CDR3 is TGTGCCAGCAGGGGAGCCGGGACAGGCAAGGTGGGCAATCAGCCCCAGCATTTT. This codes for CASRGAGTGKVGNQPQHF.

CDR3 bases: TGTGCCAGCAGTCCCTTGGTGGGAGATTCCTACAATGAGCAGTTCTTC. This encodes CASSPLVGDSYNEQFF. V is TRBV28 and J is TRBJ2-1, with D perhaps matching TRBD2 (5 bases). This CDR3 has 16 residues. The V gene's germline CDR1 is MDHEN and CDR2 SYDVKM. V was cut by 5 bases and J by 1 base, with 15 bases left in between.

DNA for the CDR3: TGTGCCAGCTCACCGGTGGATTCTGGGGCCAACGTCCTGACTTTC. It translates to CASSPVDSGANVLTF. The chain combines TRBV18 with TRBJ2-6; D remains ambiguous. Germline V gene sequence: CDR1 KGHSH, CDR2 LQKENI. The CDR3 has 15 amino acids. V was trimmed by 3 bases and J by 1 base, leaving 7 bases between them.

The chain combines TRBV7-9 with TRBJ2-7; TRBD1 might be the D (6 bases). Germline CDR1 SEHNR, CDR2 FQNEAQ (reference sequence). The CDR3 spans 14 residues. V was cut by 4 bases and J by 5 bases, with 15 bases left in between. The chain's CDR3 is CASSSKGDANEQYF. CDR3 bases: TGTGCCAGCAGCTCTAAGGGGGATGCCAACGAGCAGTACTTC.

V gene TRBV4-1 combines with J gene TRBJ2-3, with 12 bases that match TRBD2. Trimming at V came to 1 base and at J to 8 bases, leaving 7 bases not matched to a gene. Germline V CDR1 and CDR2: MGHRA, YSYEKL. The CDR3 has 16 amino acids. The CDR3 DNA sequence: TGCGCCAGCAGCCAAGCCGGGACTAGCGGGTGGGGTACGCAGTATTTT. Protein product: CASSQAGTSGWGTQYF.

The CDR3 sequence is CASGGNRGPHYEQYF. The CDR3 region has the DNA TGTGCCAGCGGAGGAAACAGGGGCCCCCACTACGAGCAGTACTTC. This chain joins TRBV7-9 and TRBJ2-7, with 7 bases fitting TRBD1. V shed 8 bases, J shed 3 bases, and the junction held 13 bases outside the gene matches. CDR1 and CDR2 from the germline V gene are SEHNR and FQNEAQ (reference sequence). The CDR3 spans 15 residues.

V is TRBV19 and J is TRBJ1-1; maybe TRBD1 (5 bases). Trimming stripped 5 bases from V and 2 bases from J, with 15 bases between. Germline CDR1 is LNHDA and CDR2 is SQIVND (reference sequence). The CDR3 spans 15 residues. DNA for the CDR3: TGTGCCAGTAGTCTTTACTGGGGGGACAACACTGAAGCTTTCTTT. It encodes CASSLYWGDNTEAFF.

The J gene is TRBJ1-5, the V gene TRBV7-2; D is unclear. The length of the CDR3 is 16 residues. Germline V gives CDR1 SGHTA, CDR2 FQGNSA. With 5 bases removed from V and 0 bases from J, the gap between germline ends came to 14 bases. Here the CDR3 reads CASSQVLTLSNQPQHF. In DNA form, the CDR3 reads TGTGCCAGCAGCCAGGTCCTGACCCTTAGCAATCAGCCCCAGCATTTT.

The CDR3 region is CSVSGTPGYTGELFF. CDR3 bases: TGCAGCGTATCCGGGACCCCCGGATACACCGGGGAGCTGTTTTTT. The chain combines TRBV29-1 with TRBJ2-2, with D perhaps assigned TRBD1 or TRBD2 (5 bases each). The V gene lost 6 bases and the J gene lost 3 bases, with 17 bases spanning the gap. Germline-derived CDR1 and CDR2 are SQVTM and ANQGSEA. The CDR3 contains 15 residues.

For this clone: A far larger clone differs by one base, so this is likely a read error. Distinct nucleotide sequences in the sample also encode this CDR3. V is TRBV5-1 and J is TRBJ2-5; no clear D gene. The germline gives CDR1 SGHRS, CDR2 YFSETQ. Trimming cost V 2 bases and J 5 bases, with 4 bases left between them. The length of the CDR3 is 11 residues. As DNA, the CDR3 is TGCGCCAGCAGCTTTGGGGAGACCCAGTACTTC. This translates into CASSFGETQYF.

The rearrangement links TRBV7-6 to TRBJ2-3, with D unclear. There are 13 residues in the CDR3. Trimming removed 6 bases at V and 0 bases at J, with 7 bases between. Germline assignment: CDR1 SGHVS and CDR2 FNYEAQ. The CDR3 loop reads CASRPSSTDTQYF. The CDR3 DNA follows: TGTGCCAGCAGACCCTCTAGCACAGATACGCAGTATTTT.

The chain recombines TRBV6-4 with TRBJ1-5; unclear D gene. The V gene's germline CDR1 is MRHNA and CDR2 SNTAGT. The CDR3 is made up of 14 amino acids. Deletions cut 8 bases from V and 2 bases from J, with 13 bases between. Here the CDR3 DNA reads TGTGCCAGCTGCGTCATCAGACGCAATCAGCCCCAGCATTTT. Translating it yields CASCVIRRNQPQHF.

The J gene is TRBJ2-2, the V gene TRBV28; no clear D gene. V was pared by 2 bases and J by 1 base, with 8 bases between. Germline V gives CDR1 MDHEN, CDR2 SYDVKM. This CDR3 has 15 amino acids. The CDR3 reads CASSLPPGNTGELFF. CDR3 DNA: TGTGCCAGCAGTTTACCCCCAGGGAACACCGGGGAGCTGTTTTTT. The full variable domain, rest sourced from reference TRBV28 and TRBJ2-2, is DVKVTQSSRYLVKRTGEKVFLECVQDMDHENMFWYRQDPGLGLRLIYFSYDVKMKEKGDIPEGYSVSREKKERFSLILESASTNQTSMYLCASSLPPGNTGELFFGEGSRLTVL.

The V call is TRBV6-6, the J call TRBJ2-2; D possibly matches TRBD1 or TRBD2 (5 bases each). With 8 bases removed from V and 6 bases from J, the gap between germline ends came to 19 bases. Germline V gives CDR1 MNHNY, CDR2 SVGAGI (reference sequence). The CDR3 is 15 amino acids. CDR3 loop: CASSSRDGPAGELFF. The CDR3 nucleotides are TGTGCCAGCTCGTCCCGGGACGGGCCGGCCGGGGAGCTGTTTTTT.

J is TRBJ2-7 and V is TRBV9; 11 bases align to TRBD1. This CDR3 region has 16 residues. V trimming: 3 bases; J trimming: 9 bases; junction bases outside the gene matches: 14. Germline V gene sequence: CDR1 SGDLS, CDR2 YYNGEE. The CDR3 sequence is CASSAGQGASLFGQYF. CDR3 sequence (DNA): TGTGCCAGCAGCGCTGGACAGGGGGCGTCCCTGTTCGGGCAGTACTTC.

The sample holds one count of this clone. The gene calls are TRBV9 and TRBJ2-7; no reliable D call. The CDR3 extends over 9 amino acids. Germline CDR1 is SGDLS and CDR2 is YYNGEE. V was cut by 3 bases and J by 7 bases, with 2 bases left in between. The CDR3 sequence: CASSGEQYF. The CDR3 nucleotides read TGTGCCAGCAGCGGGGAGCAGTACTTC.

On this clone: The identical CDR3 is also encoded by other nucleotide sequences in the sample. The rearrangement links TRBV5-8 to TRBJ2-7; D remains ambiguous. Germline V gene lookup returns CDR1 SGHTS and CDR2 YDEGEE. V dropped 4 bases and J dropped 2 bases, with 10 bases sitting between them. The CDR3 extends over 13 amino acids. CDR3 coding DNA: TGTGCCAGCAGCCTAGATCGGGCCTACGAGCAGTACTTC. It yields the protein CASSLDRAYEQYF.

The chain carries TRBV30 and TRBJ1-5; the D is unclear. Germline V gene sequence: CDR1 GTSNPN, CDR2 SVGIG (reference sequence). The CDR3 has 14 amino acids. V shed 2 bases and J shed 7 bases, with 15 bases lying between them. CDR3 residues: CAWSRPTVGQPQHF. The CDR3 bases are TGTGCCTGGAGTCGACCTACGGTGGGGCAGCCCCAGCATTTT.

The rearrangement links TRBV28 to TRBJ2-5; D is tentatively TRBD1 or TRBD2 (5 bases each). V lost 6 bases to trimming and J lost 5 bases, with 13 bases between them. CDR1 is MDHEN and CDR2 is SYDVKM in the germline V gene. The CDR3 contains 13 residues. The DNA of the CDR3 is TGTGCCAGCAGCGGGGCGAATCGGGAGACCCAGTACTTC. Translation: CASSGANRETQYF.

The chain combines TRBV25-1 with TRBJ2-7; TRBD2 aligns across 9 bases. The CDR3 covers 15 residues. J gave up 5 bases and V 3 bases, and 8 bases lay outside the gene matches. Germline CDR1 MGHDK, CDR2 SYGVNS. CDR3 sequence reads: CASSDPGLASHEQYF. CDR3 in DNA: TGTGCCAGCAGTGACCCCGGACTAGCGTCCCACGAGCAGTACTTC.

A note on this clone: A much larger clone differs from this one at a single base, so this may be a read error. Other DNA sequences in this specimen translate into the identical CDR3. This sequence joins TRBV7-2 and TRBJ2-5, with D possibly TRBD2 on 5 matching bases. V lost 0 bases to trimming and J lost 5 bases, with 10 bases between them. The CDR3 sequence is 14 residues long. The germline gives CDR1 SGHTA, CDR2 FQGNSA. The CDR3 DNA reads TGTGCCAGCAGCTTAGCGGGAGCCGGGGAGACCCAGTACTTC. Encoded protein: CASSLAGAGETQYF.

The chain joins TRBV27 to TRBJ2-7; 11 bases align to TRBD1. Germline CDR1 is MNHEY and CDR2 is SMNVEV (reference sequence). V dropped 4 bases and J dropped 6; count of bases not matched to a gene: 8. The CDR3 has 15 amino acids. CDR3 coding DNA: TGTGCCAGCAGTTCCCGGACAGGGGGCGCTTCCGAGCAGTACTTC. Its translation: CASSSRTGGASEQYF.

The V and J genes are TRBV19 and TRBJ2-3; D may be TRBD1 or TRBD2 (5 bases each). From germline, CDR1 is LNHDA and CDR2 SQIVND (reference sequence). This CDR3 is 14 amino acids long. V was clipped by 7 bases and J by 10 bases, with 21 bases between them. The CDR3 reads CASTDPGPHQAQYF. For the CDR3, the DNA is TGTGCCAGTACCGATCCGGGACCCCATCAGGCGCAGTATTTT. The complete variable domain, with remaining parts taken from reference TRBV19 and TRBJ2-3, reads DGGITQSPKYLFRKEGQNVTLSCEQNLNHDAMYWYRQDPGQGLRLIYYSQIVNDFQKGDIAEGYSVSREKKESFPLTVTSAQKNPTAFYLCASTDPGPHQAQYFGPGTRLTVL.

The chain carries TRBV4-1 and TRBJ2-7; TRBD1 aligns across 7 bases. The CDR3 is made up of 14 amino acids. J lost 3 bases, V lost 3 bases, and 5 bases had no gene match. Germline CDR1 and CDR2: MGHRA and YSYEKL. The CDR3 nucleotides are TGCGCCAGCAGCCAGGTCCAGGGGGTCTACGAGCAGTACTTC. It specifies CASSQVQGVYEQYF.